The 17 T cell receptor beta chains given below trace back to one sample, sequenced in a study of cytomegalovirus exposure and HLA in healthy donors. PCR involved 60 Vbeta and 13 Jbeta primers. Sequencing used immunoSEQ multiplex PCR; TCRdb keeps in-frame clones, though not all of them. This table holds around 93,000 clones, under 90% found once. Sequences were obtained from PBMCs. The receptors derive from a man aged 45-65 years in good health and CMV-seronegative.

The chain is built from TRBV2 and TRBJ1-2, with a tentative D call TRBD1 (6 bases). Germline lookup yields CDR1 SNHLY and CDR2 FYNNEI. The V and J ends lost 5 bases and 4 bases respectively, with 11 bases between them. This CDR3 region has 13 residues. The CDR3 DNA follows: TGTGCCAGCAGTATATTGGACAGCTATGGCTACACCTTC. Residues: CASSILDSYGYTF. Combining the CDR3 with reference TRBV2 and TRBJ1-2 gives the whole variable domain EPEVTQTPSHQVTQMGQEVILRCVPISNHLYFYWYRQILGQKVEFLVSFYNNEISEKSEIFDDQFSVERPDGSNFTLKIRSTKLEDSAMYFCASSILDSYGYTFGSGTRLTVV.

CDR3: CATSSARNTGELFF. In nucleotides, the CDR3 is TGTGCCACCAGCAGCGCCAGAAACACCGGGGAGCTGTTTTTT. V and J are TRBV15 and TRBJ2-2, with D hard to call. The V gene's germline CDR1 is LNHNV and CDR2 YYDKDF (reference sequence). Trimming shortened V by 3 bases and J by 2 bases, and 7 bases separated the two germline ends. The CDR3 extends over 14 amino acids.

V is TRBV5-1 and J is TRBJ2-2; 7 bases map to TRBD2. CDR1 is SGHRS and CDR2 is YFSETQ in the germline V gene. The V and J ends lost 0 bases and 10 bases, in that order; junction bases with no gene match: 9. The CDR3 has 15 residues. This CDR3 is CASSLVRGELVELFF. CDR3 DNA sequence: TGCGCCAGCAGCTTGGTCCGGGGGGAACTAGTGGAGCTGTTTTTT.

The chain uses TRBV30 and TRBJ1-2; 10 bases fit TRBD1. With V trimmed by 5 bases and J by 4 bases, 7 bases remained unmatched. This CDR3 region has 14 residues. Germline V gene lookup returns CDR1 GTSNPN and CDR2 SVGIG (reference sequence). Here the CDR3 DNA reads TGTGCCTGGGGCGAAAGGACAGGGGGCTATGGCTACACCTTC. This translates into CAWGERTGGYGYTF. Filled out from reference TRBV30 and TRBJ1-2, the complete variable domain reads SQTIHQWPATLVQPVGSPLSLECTVEGTSNPNLYWYRQAAGRGLQLLFYSVGIGQISSEVPQNLSASRPQDRQFILSSKKLLLSDSGFYLCAWGERTGGYGYTFGSGTRLTVV.

CDR3 amino acids: CASSLTETNTEAFF. DNA for the CDR3: TGTGCCAGCTCCCTTACAGAGACGAACACTGAAGCTTTCTTT. This rearrangement joins TRBV18 to TRBJ1-1, with D unresolved. Germline CDR1 KGHSH, CDR2 LQKENI. The germline V and J ends were trimmed by 6 bases and 1 base, with 12 bases remaining between them. The CDR3 is 14 residues long.

A word on this clone: One end of the junction is discordant with germline, which a read error may explain. The V gene is TRBV13, the J gene TRBJ2-1; 14 bases are a match to TRBD2. CDR3 length: 14 amino acids. CDR1 PRHDT and CDR2 FYEKMQ come from the germline V gene (reference sequence). CDR3 protein: CASSLGLAGGEQFF. The CDR3 bases are TGTGCCAGCAGCCTAGGACTAGCGGGAGGCGAGCAGTTCTTC. Together with reference TRBV13 and TRBJ2-1, the CDR3 gives the full variable domain: AAGVIQSPRHLIKEKRETATLKCYPIPRHDTVYWYQQGPGQDPQFLISFYEKMQSDKGSIPDRFSAQQFSDYHSELNMSSLELGDSALYFCASSLGLAGGEQFFGPGTRLTVL.

As to this clone: An end of the junction differs from the germline gene, which may be a read error. The chain combines TRBV7-9 with TRBJ2-7; D is possibly TRBD1 (6 bases). CDR3 length: 12 amino acids. Looked up from germline, CDR1 is SEHNR and CDR2 is FQNEAQ (reference sequence). The CDR3 is CSSRGDKHEQYF. The CDR3 DNA sequence: TGTTCCAGCCGTGGGGACAAACACGAGCAGTACTTC.

The chain employs TRBV27 and TRBJ1-6, with 9 bases fitting TRBD1. The V and J ends lost 0 bases and 10 bases, in that order; junction bases with no gene match: 4. The CDR3 consists of 15 residues. The germline CDR1 and CDR2 sequences are MNHEY and SMNVEV (reference sequence). This CDR3 reads CASSLSGQGGSPLHF. CDR3 sequence (DNA): TGTGCCAGCAGTTTATCGGGACAGGGCGGATCACCCCTCCACTTT.

The chain has TRBV6-1 and TRBJ2-7; weak D call: TRBD1 (7 bases). V lost 3 bases to trimming and J lost 3 bases, with 24 bases between them. Germline assignment: CDR1 MNHNS and CDR2 SASEGT. CDR3 length: 18 residues. CDR3 nucleotides: TGTGCCAGCAGTGAGGGGGGCTTGCAGGGGGGTTCCCACTACGAGCAGTACTTC. Protein product: CASSEGGLQGGSHYEQYF.

Only one count was recorded for this clone. V and J are TRBV18 and TRBJ2-7; 8 bases are a match to TRBD1. The CDR3 has 16 amino acids. Per the germline V gene, CDR1 is KGHSH and CDR2 is LQKENI. Trimming at V came to 2 bases and at J to 1 base, leaving 7 bases not matched to a gene. The CDR3: CASSPIRQGLSYEQYF. The CDR3 DNA sequence: TGTGCCAGCTCACCAATTCGACAGGGGTTATCCTACGAGCAGTACTTC.

The chain employs TRBV2 and TRBJ2-5, with 11 bases that match TRBD1. The CDR3 consists of 15 residues. Per germline, CDR1 SNHLY and CDR2 FYNNEI. With 6 bases clipped from V and 1 base from J, the junction kept 4 bases outside the gene matches. CDR3 DNA sequence: TGTGCCAGCAGCCTGGACAGGGGGCGCCAAGAGACCCAGTACTTC. As protein: CASSLDRGRQETQYF.

This clone has a single count. This chain uses TRBV4-1 with TRBJ1-3; D unclear. Deletions cut 0 bases from V and 5 bases from J, with 8 bases between. The CDR3 runs 14 residues. Germline CDR1 is MGHRA and CDR2 is YSYEKL. The CDR3 nucleotides are TGCGCCAGCAGCCAAGATCTAGGTCGAAACACCATATATTTT. Translation: CASSQDLGRNTIYF.

This clone has a single count. The chain joins TRBV11-2 to TRBJ2-3, with a possible D match to TRBD2 (6 bases). The CDR3 is 16 amino acids. Between the trimmed V and J ends, which lost 2 bases and 0 bases, there was a span of 12 bases. The germline V gene encodes CDR1 SGHAT and CDR2 FQNNGV. This CDR3 reads CASSLSYGGSTDTQYF. The CDR3 DNA sequence: TGTGCCAGCAGCTTATCTTACGGGGGTAGCACAGATACGCAGTATTTT.

CDR3 amino acids: CASSQPTGGLGYTF. As DNA, the CDR3 is TGTGCCAGCAGCCAACCAACAGGGGGCCTTGGCTACACCTTC. The chain links TRBV14 to TRBJ1-2, with 9 bases lining up with TRBD1. From germline, CDR1 is SGHDN and CDR2 FVKESK. The CDR3 totals 14 residues. V was pared by 2 bases and J by 7 bases, with 5 bases of the junction left unmatched.

V is TRBV29-1 and J is TRBJ2-5; D unclear. With the DNA end fitting TRBJ2-7 better, the J assignment may be wrong. The CDR3 consists of 13 residues. Germline V gene sequence: CDR1 SQVTM, CDR2 ANQGSEA. CDR3 DNA: TGCAGCGTTGTCGGAAGGAGCTCCTACGAGCAGTACTTC. This encodes CSVVGRSSYEQYF.

J is TRBJ1-2 and V is TRBV6-5; D is ambiguous. CDR1 is MNHEY and CDR2 is SVGAGI in the germline V gene. This CDR3 is 13 amino acids long. The V end lost 0 bases, the J end lost 3 bases, and 5 bases lay between the germline ends. The CDR3, as DNA: TGTGCCAGCAGTTACTCGAGTGACTATGGCTACACCTTC. It specifies CASSYSSDYGYTF.

The chain links TRBV19 to TRBJ2-2; TRBD2 matches 8 bases. The CDR3 runs 15 residues. The V segment lost 11 bases and the J segment 4 bases; nucleotides outside the gene matches: 12. Germline CDR1 reads LNHDA; CDR2 reads SQIVND (reference sequence). For the CDR3, the DNA is TGTGCCTCTGGGAGGGGACTAGGTCTCACCGGGGAGCTGTTTTTT. This sequence encodes CASGRGLGLTGELFF.